What follows is one TCR beta chain and its context. The data belong to a study of cytotoxic CD8 clonotypes in ibrutinib-treated CLL. About the study: Median treatment time before response sampling was 12 months, range 6 to 36.

The data were produced by immunoSEQ multiplex PCR, yet TCRdb's version contains in-frame clones alone and is incomplete. The sample comprises about 120,000 clones, about 50% of which are singletons, and 37% rests with the top ten. The CDR3 covers 14 residues. Per the germline V gene, CDR1 is ENHRY and CDR2 is SYGVKD. The J segment lost 5 bases and the V segment lost 6 bases, leaving 6 bases of the junction unmatched. This chain links TRBV10-3 with TRBJ2-3; TRBD1 matches 9 bases. This receptor was identified in a human donor with chronic lymphocytic leukemia. This material consisted of PBMCs, taken after 24 months of ibrutinib treatment. The CDR3 DNA sequence: TGTGCCATCAGCGCGACAGGGGGTGTAGATACGCAGTATTTT. This sequence encodes CAISATGGVDTQYF.